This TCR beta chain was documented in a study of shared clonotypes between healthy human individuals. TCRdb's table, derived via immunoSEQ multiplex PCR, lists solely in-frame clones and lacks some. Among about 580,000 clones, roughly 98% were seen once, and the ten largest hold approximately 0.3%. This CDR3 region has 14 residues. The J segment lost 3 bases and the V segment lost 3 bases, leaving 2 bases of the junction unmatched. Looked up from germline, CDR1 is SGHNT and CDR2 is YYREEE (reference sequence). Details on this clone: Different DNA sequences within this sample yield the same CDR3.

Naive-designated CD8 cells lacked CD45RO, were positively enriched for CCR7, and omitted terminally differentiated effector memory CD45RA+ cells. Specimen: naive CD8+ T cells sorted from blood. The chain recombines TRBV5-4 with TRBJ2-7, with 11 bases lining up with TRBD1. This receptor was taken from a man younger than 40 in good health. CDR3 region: CASSSDRGLYEQYF. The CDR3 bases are TGTGCCAGCAGCTCGGACAGGGGGCTCTACGAGCAGTACTTC.